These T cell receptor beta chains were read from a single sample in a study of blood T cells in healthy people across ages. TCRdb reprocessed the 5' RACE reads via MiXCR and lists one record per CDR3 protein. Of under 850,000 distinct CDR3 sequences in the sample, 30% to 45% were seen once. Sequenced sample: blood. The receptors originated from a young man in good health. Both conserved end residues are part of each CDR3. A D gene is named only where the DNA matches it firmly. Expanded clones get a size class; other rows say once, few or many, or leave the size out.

CDR3: CSARELYQETQYF; DNA: TGCAGTGCTAGAGAACTTTACCAAGAGACCCAGTACTTC; D: .; size: .; J: TRBJ2-5; V: TRBV20-1
CDR3: CASSLVAGGMNQPQHF; DNA: TGTGCCAGCAGCTTAGTAGCAGGCGGAATGAATCAGCCCCAGCATTTT; D: .; size: few; J: TRBJ1-5; V: TRBV7-2
CDR3: CASSLQGPWYDQPQHF; DNA: TGCGCCAGCAGCTTGCAGGGACCCTGGTACGATCAGCCCCAGCATTTT; D: .; size: .; J: TRBJ1-5; V: TRBV5-1
CDR3: CASSPVGGGSQPQHF; DNA: TGTGCCAGCAGCCCGGTCGGGGGCGGCAGTCAGCCCCAGCATTTT; D: .; size: .; J: TRBJ1-5; V: TRBV6-1
CDR3: CASMGVHEQYF; DNA: TGTGCCAGCATGGGGGTCCACGAGCAGTACTTC; D: .; size: few; J: TRBJ2-7; V: TRBV27
CDR3: CASSLGGRPSREQYF; DNA: TGCGCCAGCAGCTTGGGGGGTCGTCCGTCTCGGGAGCAGTACTTC; D: .; size: .; J: TRBJ2-7; V: TRBV5-1
CDR3: CASLSRGGNQPQHF; DNA: TGTGCCAGCTTATCCAGGGGGGGCAATCAGCCCCAGCATTTT; D: TRBD1; size: few; J: TRBJ1-5; V: TRBV6-5
CDR3: CASSYDRGDDEKLFF; DNA: TGCGCCAGCAGCTACGACAGGGGCGACGATGAAAAACTGTTTTTT; D: TRBD1; size: .; J: TRBJ1-4; V: TRBV5-1
CDR3: CASSSNSPGTGGAWGNQPQHF; DNA: TGCGCCAGCAGCTCAAATTCCCCCGGGACAGGGGGCGCGTGGGGCAATCAGCCCCAGCATTTT; D: TRBD1; size: few; J: TRBJ1-5; V: TRBV5-1
CDR3: CASSPEASSAYEQYF; DNA: TGCGCCAGCAGCCCGGAGGCTAGCAGCGCCTACGAGCAGTACTTC; D: .; size: .; J: TRBJ2-7; V: TRBV5-1
CDR3: CAISGDRTNEQFF; DNA: TGTGCCATCAGTGGGGACAGAACCAATGAGCAGTTCTTC; D: TRBD1; size: .; J: TRBJ2-1; V: TRBV10-3
CDR3: CASSLVSAQALHF; DNA: TGTGCCAGCAGTTTAGTGTCCGCTCAGGCCCTCCACTTT; D: .; size: .; J: TRBJ1-6; V: TRBV12-3/TRBV12-4
CDR3: CSARASGGEETQYF; DNA: TGCAGTGCTAGGGCTAGCGGGGGGGAAGAGACCCAGTACTTC; D: TRBD2; size: .; J: TRBJ2-5; V: TRBV20-1
CDR3: CATSPEGVATNEKLFF; DNA: TGTGCCACCAGCCCAGAGGGGGTTGCAACTAATGAAAAACTGTTTTTT; D: .; size: .; J: TRBJ1-4; V: TRBV15
CDR3: CSAGDQGANTEAFF; DNA: TGCAGTGCGGGGGATCAGGGGGCGAACACTGAAGCTTTCTTT; D: TRBD1; size: .; J: TRBJ1-1; V: TRBV20-1
CDR3: CAASRFDRGPNTEAFF; DNA: TGTGCCGCCAGCAGATTTGACAGGGGCCCGAACACTGAAGCTTTCTTT; D: TRBD1; size: .; J: TRBJ1-1; V: TRBV15
CDR3: CAVGTEGETQYF; DNA: TGTGCCGTAGGGACGGAAGGAGAGACCCAGTACTTC; D: .; size: .; J: TRBJ2-5; V: TRBV28
CDR3: CASSTSGQGSAYGYTF; DNA: TGTGCCAGCAGCACCTCTGGGCAGGGATCCGCCTATGGCTACACCTTC; D: .; size: many; J: TRBJ1-2; V: TRBV21-1
CDR3: CASSQDWQGPNQPQHF; DNA: TGCGCCAGCAGCCAAGATTGGCAGGGGCCCAATCAGCCCCAGCATTTT; D: .; size: .; J: TRBJ1-5; V: TRBV4-3
CDR3: CASSLSAGVTGELFF; DNA: TGTGCCAGCAGCCTTTCGGCGGGGGTCACCGGGGAGCTGTTTTTT; D: TRBD2; size: .; J: TRBJ2-2; V: TRBV12-3/TRBV12-4
CDR3: CASSLWGAVYEQYF; DNA: TGTGCCAGCAGTTTGTGGGGGGCCGTATACGAGCAGTACTTC; D: .; size: few; J: TRBJ2-7; V: TRBV27
CDR3: CASSLRAGQHTDTQYF; DNA: TGCGCCAGCAGCTTGAGGGCAGGACAACACACAGATACGCAGTATTTT; D: .; size: few; J: TRBJ2-3; V: TRBV5-1
CDR3: CASSSQGLTKNIQYF; DNA: TGTGCCAGCAGCTCACAGGGTTTGACCAAAAACATTCAGTACTTC; D: .; size: .; J: TRBJ2-4; V: TRBV12-3/TRBV12-4
CDR3: CAISESRGRTEAFF; DNA: TGTGCCATCAGTGAAAGTAGGGGACGGACTGAAGCTTTCTTT; D: .; size: .; J: TRBJ1-1; V: TRBV10-3
CDR3: CASSPPQLVLSYNEQFF; DNA: TGTGCCAGCAGCCCCCCCCAACTTGTCCTCTCCTACAATGAGCAGTTCTTC; D: .; size: .; J: TRBJ2-1; V: TRBV12-3/TRBV12-4
CDR3: CASSGSGGAHNEQFF; DNA: TGTGCCAGCTCGGGTTCCGGGGGGGCGCACAATGAGCAGTTCTTC; D: TRBD2; size: few; J: TRBJ2-1; V: TRBV6-4
CDR3: CAISESRVWLKNWRYGYTF; DNA: TGTGCCATCAGTGAGTCGAGGGTTTGGCTGAAAAACTGGCGGTATGGCTACACCTTC; D: .; size: .; J: TRBJ1-2; V: TRBV10-3
CDR3: CASISDSYEQYF; DNA: TGCGCCAGCATCTCTGACTCGTACGAGCAGTACTTC; D: .; size: few; J: TRBJ2-7; V: TRBV5-1
CDR3: CASSLTQGAGEKLFF; DNA: TGTGCCAGCAGTTTGACACAGGGGGCGGGTGAAAAACTGTTTTTT; D: TRBD1; size: few; J: TRBJ1-4; V: TRBV7-3
CDR3: CASSQDLLGRGANEKLFF; DNA: TGCGCCAGCAGCCAAGATCTATTGGGCAGGGGTGCTAATGAAAAACTGTTTTTT; D: .; size: few; J: TRBJ1-4; V: TRBV4-3
CDR3: CASSPPQGASTDTQYF; DNA: TGTGCCAGCAGCCCACCTCAGGGAGCTAGCACAGATACGCAGTATTTT; D: .; size: many; J: TRBJ2-3; V: TRBV12-3/TRBV12-4
CDR3: CASSFGQRLYNEQFF; DNA: TGCGCCAGCAGCTTTGGACAGCGTTTATACAATGAGCAGTTCTTC; D: .; size: .; J: TRBJ2-1; V: TRBV5-1
CDR3: CASSQTQGSSTDTQYF; DNA: TGTGCCAGCAGCCAAACCCAAGGCTCTAGCACAGATACGCAGTATTTT; D: .; size: few; J: TRBJ2-3; V: TRBV7-2
CDR3: CSATGEDTQYF; DNA: TGCAGTGCCACCGGGGAGGATACGCAGTATTTT; D: .; size: .; J: TRBJ2-3; V: TRBV20-1
CDR3: CASSANTGELFF; DNA: TGTGCCAGCAGTGCGAACACCGGGGAGCTGTTTTTT; D: .; size: many; J: TRBJ2-2; V: TRBV12-3/TRBV12-4
CDR3: CASSHSRDYEQYF; DNA: TGTGCCAGCAGTCACTCGAGAGACTACGAGCAGTACTTC; D: .; size: .; J: TRBJ2-7; V: TRBV6-5
CDR3: CASSLEAVSFQETQYF; DNA: TGTGCCAGCAGCTTAGAAGCGGTCAGTTTCCAAGAGACCCAGTACTTC; D: .; size: .; J: TRBJ2-5; V: TRBV7-2